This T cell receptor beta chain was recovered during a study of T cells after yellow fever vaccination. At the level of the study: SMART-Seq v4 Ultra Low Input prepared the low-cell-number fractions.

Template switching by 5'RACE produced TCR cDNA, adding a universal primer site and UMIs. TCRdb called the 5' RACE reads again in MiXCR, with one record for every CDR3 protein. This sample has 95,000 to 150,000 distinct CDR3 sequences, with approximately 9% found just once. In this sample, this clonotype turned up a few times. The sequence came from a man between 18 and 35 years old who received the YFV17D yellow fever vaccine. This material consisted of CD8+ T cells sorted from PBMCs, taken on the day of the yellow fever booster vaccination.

Here the CDR3 reads CASTDGYNEQFF. As DNA, the CDR3 is TGTGCCAGTACCGACGGATACAATGAGCAGTTCTTC. The rearrangement links TRBV19 to TRBJ2-1; D is unclear. Looked up from germline, CDR1 is LNHDA and CDR2 is SQIVND (reference sequence). Trimming stripped 7 bases from V and 4 bases from J, with 8 bases between. CDR3 length: 12 amino acids.